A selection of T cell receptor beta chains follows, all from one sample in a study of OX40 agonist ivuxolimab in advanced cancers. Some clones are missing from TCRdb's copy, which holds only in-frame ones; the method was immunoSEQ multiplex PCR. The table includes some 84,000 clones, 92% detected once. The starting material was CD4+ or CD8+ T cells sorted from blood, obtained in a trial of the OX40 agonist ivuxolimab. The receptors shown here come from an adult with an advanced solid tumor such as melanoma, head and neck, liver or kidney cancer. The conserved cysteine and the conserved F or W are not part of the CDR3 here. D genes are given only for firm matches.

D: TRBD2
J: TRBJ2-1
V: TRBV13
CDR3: ASSLVRLAGGNEQF

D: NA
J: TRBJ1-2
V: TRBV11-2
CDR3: ASSSGLYGYT

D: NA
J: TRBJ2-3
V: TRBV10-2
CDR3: ASSAGARDTQY

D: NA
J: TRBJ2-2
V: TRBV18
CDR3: ASSPLQGIHTGELF

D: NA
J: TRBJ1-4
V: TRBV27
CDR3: ASSLGTKGEKLF

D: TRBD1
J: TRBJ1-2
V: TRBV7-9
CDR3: ASSPRGGNYGYT

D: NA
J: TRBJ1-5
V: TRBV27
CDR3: ASSLIGPDWGNQPQH

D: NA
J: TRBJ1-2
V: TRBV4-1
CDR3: ASSQDNGALYGYT

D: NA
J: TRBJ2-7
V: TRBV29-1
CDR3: SVGSGEFHEQY

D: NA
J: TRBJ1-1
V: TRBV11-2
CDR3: ASSTGTRNEAF

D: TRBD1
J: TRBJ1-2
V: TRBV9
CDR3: ASSYGTGGGYT

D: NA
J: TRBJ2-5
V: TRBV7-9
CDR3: ASSGWGETQY

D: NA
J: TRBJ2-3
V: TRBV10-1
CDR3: ASRRGFEDTQY

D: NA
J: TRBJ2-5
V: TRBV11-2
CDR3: ASSLVLWETQY

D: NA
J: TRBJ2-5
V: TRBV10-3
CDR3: AISDAGGQETQY

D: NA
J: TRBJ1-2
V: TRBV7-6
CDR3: ASSLLGSGAGYT

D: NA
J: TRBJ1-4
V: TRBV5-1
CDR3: ASSLHSPATNEKLF

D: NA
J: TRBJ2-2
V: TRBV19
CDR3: ASSIPQGTGELF

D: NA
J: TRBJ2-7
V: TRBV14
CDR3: ASSHGYEQY

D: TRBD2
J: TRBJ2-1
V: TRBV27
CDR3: ASSLRLADNEQF

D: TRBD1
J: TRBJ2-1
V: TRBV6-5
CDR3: ASSWTGSSYNEQF

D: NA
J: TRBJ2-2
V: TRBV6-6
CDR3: ASSYLQPNTGELF

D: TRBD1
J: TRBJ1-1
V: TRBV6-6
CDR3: ASTLSGGLITEAF

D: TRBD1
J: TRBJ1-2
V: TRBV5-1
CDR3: ASSIHDRGTYGYT

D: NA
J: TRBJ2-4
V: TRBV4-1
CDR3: ASSQVGTKNIQY

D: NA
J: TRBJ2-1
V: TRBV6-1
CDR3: ASSLGQNEQF

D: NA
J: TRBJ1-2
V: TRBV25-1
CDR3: ASSEVTFYGYT

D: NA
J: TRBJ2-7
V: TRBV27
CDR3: ASSTLGGRGSYEQY

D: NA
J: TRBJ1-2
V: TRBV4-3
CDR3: ASSQDLTEDPYGYT

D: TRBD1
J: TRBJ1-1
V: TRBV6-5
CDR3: ASNTGQGTEAF

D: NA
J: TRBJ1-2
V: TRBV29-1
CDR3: SVESSANYGYT

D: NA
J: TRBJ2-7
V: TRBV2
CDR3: ASSEVPGPSA

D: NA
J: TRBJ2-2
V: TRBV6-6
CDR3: ASSYSTYPGELF

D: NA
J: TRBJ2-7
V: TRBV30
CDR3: AWSESAEQY

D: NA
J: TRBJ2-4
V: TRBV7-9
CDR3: ASSPRTGEQNIQY

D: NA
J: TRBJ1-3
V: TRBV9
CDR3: ASSVDGYSGNTIY

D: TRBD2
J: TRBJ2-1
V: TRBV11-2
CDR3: ASRSPRGGDYNEQF

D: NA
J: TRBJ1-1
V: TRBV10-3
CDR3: AISASGTSEAF

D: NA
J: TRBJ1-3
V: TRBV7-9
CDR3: ASSLRTATSGNTIY

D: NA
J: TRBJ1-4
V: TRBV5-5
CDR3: ASSTYPNEKLF

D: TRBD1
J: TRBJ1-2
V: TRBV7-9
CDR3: ASSSGTAINYGYT

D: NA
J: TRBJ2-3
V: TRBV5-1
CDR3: ASREGNTDTQY

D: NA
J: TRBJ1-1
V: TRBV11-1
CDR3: ASSFYEGAEAF

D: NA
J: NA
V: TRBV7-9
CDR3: ASSFAGTVYEQY

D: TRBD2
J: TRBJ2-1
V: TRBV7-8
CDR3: ASSTALAGVSNEQF

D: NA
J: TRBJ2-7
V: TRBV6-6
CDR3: ASSYSGPRAEQY

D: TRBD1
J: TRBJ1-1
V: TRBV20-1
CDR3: SAPQGAAF

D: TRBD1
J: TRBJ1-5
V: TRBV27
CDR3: ASSPGTGGSNQPQH

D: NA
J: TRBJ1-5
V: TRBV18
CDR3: ASSAGGGLDQPQH

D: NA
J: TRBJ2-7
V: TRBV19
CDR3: ASSPSIGSYEQY

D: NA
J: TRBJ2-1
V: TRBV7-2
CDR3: ASSLVGADQGQF

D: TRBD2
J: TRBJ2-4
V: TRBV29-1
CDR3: SVGGRLAGAPDKNIQY

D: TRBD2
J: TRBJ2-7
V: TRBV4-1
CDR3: ASSLSGGPSYEQY

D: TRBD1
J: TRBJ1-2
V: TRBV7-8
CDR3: ASSVPGQGHGNGYT

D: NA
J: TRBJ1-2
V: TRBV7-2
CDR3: ASSLVPGIYFYGYT

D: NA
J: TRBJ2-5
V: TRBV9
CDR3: ASSVGGEETQY

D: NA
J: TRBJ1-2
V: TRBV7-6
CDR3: ASSASTGHDYT

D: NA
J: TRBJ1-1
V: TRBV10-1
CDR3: ASSESRATEAF

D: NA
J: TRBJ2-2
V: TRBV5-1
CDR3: ASGDYGGPNTGELF

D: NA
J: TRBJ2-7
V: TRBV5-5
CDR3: ASSWGPSYEQY